Presented here are 10 T cell receptor beta chains from one specimen sequenced in a study of CD8 T cells in ankylosing spondylitis (dated 2017 in TCRdb). The receptor library was made with 5' RACE. The sequencer was an Illumina HiSeq 2500. Using fastp trimming at Q25 and MiXCR clonotype assembly, TCRdb reanalyzed the public sequencing data and kept in-frame beta chains. Each CDR3 protein gets just one entry, which takes the most common genes and DNA from the rows behind it. This sample holds about 140,000 distinct CDR3 sequences; 11% were observed only once. The top ten clones comprise roughly 4% of the sample. Sequenced material: blood, either unsorted or a sorted T cell fraction (not recorded which). Every receptor here comes from a female donor with ankylosing spondylitis or in good health (not recorded which).

In its sample, this clonotype was seen many times. The CDR3 sequence is CAITPGRYYGYTF. In DNA, the CDR3 is TGTGCCATCACGCCGGGACGGTACTATGGCTACACCTTC. The chain joins TRBV10-3 to TRBJ1-2; the D gene is possibly TRBD1 (5 bases). Germline V gene lookup returns CDR1 ENHRY and CDR2 SYGVKD. This CDR3 spans 13 amino acids. V lost 7 bases and J 3 bases, leaving 12 bases between the germline ends.

This clonotype has more than one count but fewer than ten. The genes are TRBV4-2 and TRBJ1-2; 8 bases align to TRBD1. Germline values: CDR1 LGHNA, CDR2 YNFKEQ. V dropped 0 bases and J dropped 8; count of bases not matched to a gene: 5. The CDR3 length is 14 residues. As DNA, the CDR3 is TGTGCCAGCAGCCAAGATAACAGGGGGGAAGGCTACACCTTC. Amino acid sequence: CASSQDNRGEGYTF.

This clonotype occurred many times. This rearrangement joins TRBV19 to TRBJ1-2; D not resolved. The CDR3 loop spans 10 amino acids. CDR1 is LNHDA and CDR2 is SQIVND in the germline V gene (reference sequence). Between the trimmed V and J ends, which lost 7 bases and 6 bases, there was a span of 6 bases. This CDR3 is CASNSHGYTF. The CDR3 DNA follows: TGTGCCAGTAACAGTCATGGCTACACCTTC.

This clonotype was detected many times. This chain links TRBV12-3 or TRBV12-4 with TRBJ1-5; the D is unclear. The V end lost 4 bases, the J end lost 4 bases, and 11 bases lay between the germline ends. CDR3 size: 14 residues. The CDR3 is CASSWAGDNQPQHF. CDR3 bases: TGTGCCAGCAGTTGGGCTGGAGATAATCAGCCCCAGCATTTT.

In this sample, this clonotype turned up many times. The chain is built from TRBV29-1 and TRBJ2-1; 7 positions match TRBD1. The germline CDR1 and CDR2 sequences are SQVTM and ANQGSEA. The CDR3 loop spans 14 amino acids. Germline trimming cut 3 bases from V and 2 bases from J; bases unmatched to any gene: 4. The CDR3 sequence: CSVDSGQTYNEQFF. The DNA for the CDR3 is TGCAGCGTTGACTCGGGACAGACCTACAATGAGCAGTTCTTC.

This clonotype occurred many times. The CDR3, as DNA: TGTGCCAGCAGTTTTGGGACACAAAACAATCAGCCCCAGCATTTT. Protein sequence: CASSFGTQNNQPQHF. The chain carries TRBV12-3 or TRBV12-4 and TRBJ1-5; tentatively, D is TRBD1 (6 bases). V was shortened by 3 bases and J by 3 bases, with 12 bases between the two germline ends. The length of the CDR3 is 15 residues.

This clonotype was seen ten or more times. The chain carries TRBV5-1 and TRBJ1-1; D perhaps matches TRBD1 (5 bases). Between the trimmed V and J ends, which lost 9 bases and 4 bases, there was a span of 19 bases. Germline V gene lookup returns CDR1 SGHRS and CDR2 YFSETQ. This CDR3 has 14 residues. The CDR3 spells CATRGTEGGTEAFF. The CDR3 DNA follows: TGCGCCACGCGGGGGACGGAGGGCGGCACTGAAGCTTTCTTT.

This clonotype has more than one count but fewer than ten. V and J are TRBV20-1 and TRBJ2-1, with 10 bases that match TRBD2. The CDR3 totals 14 residues. V dropped 2 bases and J dropped 7; count of bases not matched to a gene: 5. Per the germline V gene, CDR1 is DFQATT and CDR2 is SNEGSKA (reference sequence). Here the CDR3 reads CSARQISGRNEQFF. DNA of the CDR3: TGCAGTGCTAGACAAATTAGCGGGAGGAATGAGCAGTTCTTC.

This clonotype showed up many times. The chain joins TRBV18 to TRBJ2-7; weak D call: TRBD1 (5 bases). The CDR3 loop spans 13 amino acids. Trimming shortened V by 2 bases and J by 6 bases, and 11 bases separated the two germline ends. Germline V CDR1 and CDR2: KGHSH, LQKENI. The CDR3 DNA follows: TGTGCCAGCTCACCAGTTCCGACAGCCGAGCAGTACTTC. Translation gives CASSPVPTAEQYF.

This rearrangement joins TRBV28 to TRBJ2-7, with unresolved D. V was pared by 2 bases and J by 2 bases, with 7 bases between. From germline, CDR1 is MDHEN and CDR2 SYDVKM. The CDR3 is 13 residues long. CDR3 DNA: TGTGCCAGCAGTTTAGCCCGAACCTACGAGCAGTACTTC. It encodes CASSLARTYEQYF. Together with reference TRBV28 and TRBJ2-7, the CDR3 gives the full variable domain: DVKVTQSSRYLVKRTGEKVFLECVQDMDHENMFWYRQDPGLGLRLIYFSYDVKMKEKGDIPEGYSVSREKKERFSLILESASTNQTSMYLCASSLARTYEQYFGPGTRLTVT.